This entry describes one TCR beta chain. Because the CDR3's place on the DNA is in doubt, the DNA is left out and the CDR3 is given as listed by TCRdb. The data originate from a study of blood T cell repertoires in COVID-19. TCRdb keeps only in-frame clones here, not all; method: immunoSEQ multiplex PCR. The sample contains roughly 100,000 clones, roughly 79% of which appear only once. Sequencing input: peripheral blood. The receptor was derived from a woman in her 70s with acute or convalescent COVID-19.

The CDR3 sequence is CASSLGLAEVRSIF. The gene calls are TRBV7-2 and TRBJ2-3; the table's D call TRBD2 went unverified against the DNA. Per the germline V gene, CDR1 is SGHTA and CDR2 is FQGNSA. 14 amino acids form the CDR3, both terminal residues included.